This TCR beta chain comes out of a study of T cell changes during pregnancy in multiple sclerosis. The repertoire was sequenced with immunoSEQ multiplex PCR; TCRdb's copy has only in-frame clones and lacks some. The repertoire holds 40,000 to 50,000 clones, with about 92% as singletons. Germline lookup yields CDR1 SGHVS and CDR2 FNYEAQ. V lost 3 bases and J 4 bases, leaving 15 bases between the germline ends. The CDR3 extends over 15 amino acids. The source is a female donor with multiple sclerosis, enrolled in a pregnancy study. Sample: CD8+ T cells from peripheral blood mononuclear cells, taken in the first trimester of pregnancy. The V call is TRBV7-6, the J call TRBJ1-2; D may be TRBD1 (6 bases). The CDR3 loop is CASSLLIEDSYGYTF. The CDR3 DNA is TGTGCCAGCAGCTTGCTAATAGAGGACAGCTATGGCTACACCTTC.